This T cell receptor beta chain was captured by sequencing in a study of CD8+ T cells in alopecia areata. Study at large: After 6 to 18 months of tofacitinib, follow-up continued 6 months off drug. By percentage of affected scalp area, the severity of treated patients was scored.

As the sequencing template, cDNA was produced by extracting RNA and reverse transcribing it. The method was immunoSEQ multiplex PCR; TCRdb's version includes in-frame clones alone and lacks a portion of them. Of about 210,000 clones in the sample, 50% to 70% were seen once. Described treatment: oral pan-JAK inhibitor, 5-10 mg twice daily. As part of sample collection, lesional scalp punch biopsies and peripheral blood were taken from alopecia areata patients. CDR1 and CDR2 from the germline V gene are SNHLY and FYNNEI. The V gene lost 7 bases and the J gene lost 5 bases, with 12 bases spanning the gap. The CDR3 runs 14 residues.

The rearrangement uses TRBV2 and TRBJ1-6; D gene uncertain. Here the sequenced sample was CD4+ T cells sorted from blood, taken at week 4, from a patient treated with tofacitinib. The clonotype originates from a human donor with alopecia areata. The CDR3 is CASISNRNNSPLHF. The DNA for the CDR3 is TGTGCCAGCATATCCAACAGAAATAATTCACCCCTCCACTTT.